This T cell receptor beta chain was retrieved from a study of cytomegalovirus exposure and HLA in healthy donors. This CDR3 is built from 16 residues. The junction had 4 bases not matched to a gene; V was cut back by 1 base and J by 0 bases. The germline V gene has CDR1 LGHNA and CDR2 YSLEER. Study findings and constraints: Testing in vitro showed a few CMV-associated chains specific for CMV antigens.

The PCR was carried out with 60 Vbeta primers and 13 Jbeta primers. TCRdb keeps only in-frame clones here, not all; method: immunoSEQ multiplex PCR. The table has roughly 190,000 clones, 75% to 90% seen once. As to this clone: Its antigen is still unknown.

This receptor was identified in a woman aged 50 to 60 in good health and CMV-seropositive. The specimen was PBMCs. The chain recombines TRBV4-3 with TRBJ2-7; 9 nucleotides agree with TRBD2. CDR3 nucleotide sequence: TGCGCCAGCAGCCAAGGGCTAGCGGGGCTCTCCTACGAGCAGTACTTC. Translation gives CASSQGLAGLSYEQYF.